This T cell receptor beta chain was documented in a study of shared clonotypes between healthy human individuals. The study, taken as a whole, reports: With a few donors compared, approximately 5.5% of naive CD4 clonotypes were shared.

For this clone: Its antigen remains unknown.

Genomic DNA from each subset was divided evenly over several immunoSEQ plates. Some clones are missing from TCRdb's copy, which holds only in-frame ones; the method was immunoSEQ multiplex PCR. Here the sample spans about 680,000 clones, about 80% being singletons. Trimming removed 2 bases from V and 5 bases from J, with 11 bases in between. The CDR3 covers 14 residues. Germline CDR1 reads SGHTA; CDR2 reads FQGTGA. J is TRBJ2-3 and V is TRBV7-3; D may be TRBD2 (6 bases). The source is a woman aged 25 to 45 in good health. Input material: memory CD4+ T cells sorted from blood. Noted subset: CD45RA-negative fraction. The CDR3: CASSLGLAEDTQYF. In DNA, the CDR3 is TGTGCCAGCAGCTTAGGGTTAGCGGAAGATACGCAGTATTTT.